Each of the 32 T cell receptor beta chains below was sequenced from the same sample in a study of low-dose radiotherapy and immunotherapy resistance in tumors. TRAV- and TRBV-specific primers were used for first-strand cDNA, which covered alpha and beta chains. Both a constant-region primer and a V-primer adapter served to amplify TCRs across 15 to 20 PCR cycles. Via MiXCR, TCRdb re-called the reads, giving one row per CDR3 protein. Altogether about 17,000 distinct CDR3 sequences are present, 70% being singletons, with the ten largest covering under 6%. The receptors were sampled from a human donor with advanced metastatic prostate, ovarian, gallbladder or colorectal cancer (not recorded which). This table probably holds off-target reads from a library built for another chain.

This clonotype has a handful of counts. The V call is TRBV29-1, the J call TRBJ1-1; no firm D call. The CDR3 has 14 amino acids. Per the germline V gene, CDR1 is SQVTM and CDR2 is ANQGSEA. V was pared by 0 bases and J by 5 bases, with 13 bases between. The CDR3 protein is CSVEDLGSRTEAFF. CDR3 bases: TGCAGCGTTGAAGATCTTGGGTCGCGGACTGAAGCTTTCTTT.

The chain recombines TRBV20-1 with TRBJ2-1, with TRBD2 matching 11 bases. From germline, CDR1 is DFQATT and CDR2 SNEGSKA (reference sequence). V dropped 5 bases and J dropped 6; count of bases not matched to a gene: 9. The CDR3 totals 15 residues. The CDR3 here is CSAQKRTSGFNEQFF. The CDR3 DNA sequence: TGCAGTGCTCAAAAACGGACTAGCGGGTTCAATGAGCAGTTCTTC.

This CDR3 reads CASSPGQNYGYTF. Written as DNA, the CDR3 is TGTGCCAGCAGCCCGGGACAGAACTATGGCTACACCTTC. The chain has TRBV14 and TRBJ1-2; 7 bases match TRBD1. The V segment lost 4 bases and the J segment 2 bases; nucleotides outside the gene matches: 1. The CDR3 spans 13 residues. The germline V gene encodes CDR1 SGHDN and CDR2 FVKESK. The variable domain in full, with the rest retrieved from reference TRBV14 and TRBJ1-2, is EAGVTQFPSHSVIEKGQTVTLRCDPISGHDNLYWYRRVMGKEIKFLLHFVKESKQDESGMPNNRFLAERTGGTYSTLKVQPAELEDSGVYFCASSPGQNYGYTFGSGTRLTVV.

The table lists this clonotype with a few counts. The V and J genes are TRBV4-1 and TRBJ2-3; 7 bases align to TRBD2. This CDR3 comprises 16 residues. Per germline, CDR1 MGHRA and CDR2 YSYEKL. V lost 1 base, J lost 0 bases, and 4 bases stayed unmatched. In DNA, the CDR3 is TGCGCCAGCAGCCAAGTGTGGGGGGGAAGCACAGATACGCAGTATTTT. This gives the protein CASSQVWGGSTDTQYF.

The chain employs TRBV6-8 and TRBJ2-1, with TRBD2 matching 15 bases. The CDR3 consists of 19 residues. Germline V gene sequence: CDR1 MNHGY, CDR2 SAAAGT. After removal of 4 bases from V and 5 bases from J, the junction contained 12 bases not matched to a gene. CDR3 loop: CASSFPGLAGGGSDNEQFF. The DNA for the CDR3 is TGTGCCAGCAGTTTCCCGGGACTAGCGGGAGGAGGGTCGGACAATGAGCAGTTCTTC.

The chain recombines TRBV7-2 with TRBJ2-3, with 10 positions matching TRBD2. This CDR3 is built from 17 residues. V lost 1 base and J lost 0; bases outside the gene matches: 4. CDR1 and CDR2 from the germline V gene are SGHTA and FQGNSA. CDR3 DNA: TGTGCCAGCAGCTTAGGGCTAGCGGGAGCCAGCACAGATACGCAGTATTTT. Protein product: CASSLGLAGASTDTQYF.

The chain carries TRBV20-1 and TRBJ2-1; 9 bases fit TRBD2. Looked up from germline, CDR1 is DFQATT and CDR2 is SNEGSKA (reference sequence). The CDR3 has 13 residues. V was pared by 7 bases and J by 4 bases, with 5 bases of the junction left unmatched. CDR3 region: CSVKRGAYNEQFF. The CDR3 nucleotides are TGCAGTGTCAAGCGGGGGGCTTACAATGAGCAGTTCTTC.

In this sample, this clonotype turned up a few times. The chain has TRBV11-1 and TRBJ2-1; D is tentatively TRBD1 or TRBD2 (6 bases each). Trimming removed 0 bases from V and 7 bases from J, with 16 bases in between. This CDR3 has 16 amino acids. Germline CDR1 reads SGHAT; CDR2 reads FQDESV (reference sequence). The CDR3 loop is CASSLAPGASGNEQFF. The CDR3 DNA is TGTGCCAGCAGCTTAGCCCCGGGGGCCTCCGGGAATGAGCAGTTCTTC. Based on the CDR3 plus reference TRBV11-1 and TRBJ2-1, the full variable domain is EAEVAQSPRYKITEKSQAVAFWCDPISGHATLYWYRQILGQGPELLVQFQDESVVDDSQLPKDRFSAERLKGVDSTLKIQPAELGDSAMYLCASSLAPGASGNEQFFGPGTRLTVL.

V is TRBV6-1 and J is TRBJ2-1; no clear D. Trimming removed 6 bases from V and 14 bases from J, with 26 bases in between. The CDR3 sequence is 15 residues long. Germline values: CDR1 MNHNS, CDR2 SASEGT. DNA for the CDR3: TGTGCCAGCAGCCTAGGACCTCGATCACACGAAGGAGAGTTCTTC. Translation gives CASSLGPRSHEGEFF.

In this sample, this clonotype turned up once. The chain recombines TRBV6-2 or TRBV6-3 with TRBJ1-4; TRBD1 might be the D (6 bases). Deletions cut 7 bases from V and 7 bases from J, with 13 bases between. Germline V gene data show CDR1 as MNHEY and CDR2 as SVGEGT. The CDR3 covers 13 residues. CDR3 DNA sequence: TGTGCCAGCAAGAGGGACATTCTTGAAAAACTGTTTTTT. Its protein is CASKRDILEKLFF.

The chain joins TRBV12-3 or TRBV12-4 to TRBJ1-5; D uncertain. There are 17 residues in the CDR3. V shed 2 bases and J shed 6 bases, with 20 bases lying between them. CDR3 sequence: CASSLQGATRSGQPQHF. CDR3 in DNA: TGTGCCAGCAGTTTACAAGGAGCCACAAGGTCCGGTCAGCCCCAGCATTTT.

This clonotype was counted a few times. The genes are TRBV28 and TRBJ2-1; 12 bases fit TRBD2. The J segment lost 1 base and the V segment lost 5 bases, leaving 3 bases of the junction unmatched. CDR3 size: 16 residues. CDR1 and CDR2 (germline): MDHEN, SYDVKM. The DNA of the CDR3 is TGTGCCAGCAGTATCGGGACTAGCGGGTCCTACAATGAGCAGTTCTTC. Amino acid sequence: CASSIGTSGSYNEQFF.

The V gene is TRBV12-3 or TRBV12-4, the J gene TRBJ2-1, with D maybe TRBD2 (5 bases). Trimming left V 7 bases short and J 7 bases short, with 17 bases between. The CDR3 runs to 14 residues. The CDR3: CASTVSGGGNEQFF. The CDR3, as DNA: TGTGCCAGCACGGTCAGCGGAGGAGGAAATGAGCAGTTCTTC.

J is TRBJ2-1 and V is TRBV7-6, with D possibly being TRBD2 (6 bases). The CDR3 runs to 18 residues. The germline gives CDR1 SGHVS, CDR2 FNYEAQ. With 2 bases removed from V and 0 bases from J, the gap between germline ends came to 17 bases. CDR3 residues: CASSLRSPSGDSYNEQFF. The CDR3 coding sequence is TGTGCCAGCAGCTTAAGGTCGCCGTCGGGGGACTCCTACAATGAGCAGTTCTTC.

The chain is built from TRBV28 and TRBJ1-2; D is uncertain. V lost 4 bases to trimming and J lost 4 bases, with 7 bases between them. Germline V gene sequence: CDR1 MDHEN, CDR2 SYDVKM. The CDR3 totals 12 residues. In DNA form, the CDR3 reads TGTGCCAGCAGTTCGCAGCGCTATGGCTACACCTTC. It specifies CASSSQRYGYTF.

This clonotype was counted a single time. This chain links TRBV12-3 or TRBV12-4 with TRBJ1-2; D uncertain. CDR3 length: 14 amino acids. Trimming removed 3 bases from V and 4 bases from J, with 12 bases in between. DNA of the CDR3: TGTGCCAGCAGTTTTCGGCAGGCGGTCTATGGCTACACCTTC. It yields the protein CASSFRQAVYGYTF.

The J gene is TRBJ1-1, the V gene TRBV12-3 or TRBV12-4; tentative D call: TRBD1 (5 bases). V lost 7 bases and J 0 bases, leaving 15 bases between the germline ends. The CDR3 contains 15 residues. The CDR3: CASNNYGALNTEAFF. The DNA for the CDR3 is TGTGCCAGCAACAACTACGGGGCCTTGAACACTGAAGCTTTCTTT.

The chain carries TRBV27 and TRBJ2-7; 8 positions match TRBD1. Germline V gives CDR1 MNHEY, CDR2 SMNVEV (reference sequence). This CDR3 contains 14 residues. With V trimmed by 6 bases and J by 2 bases, 6 bases remained unmatched. DNA for the CDR3: TGTGCCAGCAGCCCGGACAGGGTCGCCTACGAGCAGTACTTC. Encoded protein: CASSPDRVAYEQYF.

V gene TRBV12-3 or TRBV12-4 combines with J gene TRBJ1-3; 8 bases align to TRBD1. Trimming removed 5 bases from V and 4 bases from J; junction bases left unmatched: 4. The length of the CDR3 is 14 residues. CDR3 region: CASSPWTGGNTIYF. CDR3 bases: TGTGCCAGCAGTCCCTGGACAGGGGGAAACACCATATATTTT.

This chain uses TRBV5-6 with TRBJ1-1, with D perhaps matching TRBD1 (6 bases). The CDR3 is 15 amino acids. V dropped 3 bases and J dropped 4 bases, with 16 bases sitting between them. CDR1 SGHDT and CDR2 YYEEEE come from the germline V gene. CDR3 coding DNA: TGTGCCAGCAGCTCCCGGGGAGGGGGACGCACTGAAGCTTTCTTT. Translated: CASSSRGGGRTEAFF.

The V gene is TRBV3-1, the J gene TRBJ2-7, with no clear D. CDR3 length: 12 amino acids. CDR1 and CDR2 (germline): LGHDT, YNNKEL (reference sequence). V lost 0 bases to trimming and J lost 6 bases, with 6 bases between them. As DNA, the CDR3 is TGTGCCAGCAGCCAAGACTATTTCGAGCAGTACTTC. Protein product: CASSQDYFEQYF.

The gene calls are TRBV5-6 and TRBJ2-7; tentatively, D is TRBD1 (6 bases). The CDR3 is made up of 13 amino acids. The germline CDR1 and CDR2 sequences are SGHDT and YYEEEE. V gave up 4 bases and J gave up 3 bases, with 11 bases separating them. The CDR3 here is CASSPRTVYEQYF. In DNA, the CDR3 is TGTGCCAGCAGCCCGAGGACAGTCTACGAGCAGTACTTC.

This rearrangement joins TRBV2 to TRBJ1-4; D perhaps matches TRBD1 (5 bases). The ends were cut back, 4 bases at V and 7 bases at J, with 13 bases in the middle. This CDR3 contains 14 residues. The germline V gene encodes CDR1 SNHLY and CDR2 FYNNEI. DNA of the CDR3: TGTGCCAGCAGTGCCCCCCAGGGATTTGAAAAACTGTTTTTT. Encoded protein: CASSAPQGFEKLFF. Looking up the rest from reference TRBV2 and TRBJ1-4 gives the full variable domain: EPEVTQTPSHQVTQMGQEVILRCVPISNHLYFYWYRQILGQKVEFLVSFYNNEISEKSEIFDDQFSVERPDGSNFTLKIRSTKLEDSAMYFCASSAPQGFEKLFFGSGTQLSVL.

The V and J genes are TRBV20-1 and TRBJ2-5; D unresolved. V lost 0 bases to trimming and J lost 5 bases, with 16 bases between them. CDR3 length equals 15 residues. The V gene's germline CDR1 is DFQATT and CDR2 SNEGSKA (reference sequence). CDR3 nucleotide sequence: TGCAGTGCTAGAGATCGATTTACCAGTCCGGAGACCCAGTACTTC. Its protein product is CSARDRFTSPETQYF.

The chain links TRBV6-2 or TRBV6-3 to TRBJ2-7; D gene unclear. Germline V lookup: CDR1 MNHEY, CDR2 SVGEGT. The CDR3 spans 14 residues. Trimming left V 0 bases short and J 5 bases short, with 11 bases between. This CDR3 is CASSYSGFVDEQYF. CDR3 in DNA: TGTGCCAGCAGTTACTCTGGGTTCGTCGACGAGCAGTACTTC.

This chain connects TRBV10-3 to TRBJ2-2; possibly TRBD1 or TRBD2 for D (6 bases each). V shed 8 bases and J shed 0 bases, with 16 bases lying between them. The CDR3 is made up of 16 amino acids. Germline V gene lookup returns CDR1 ENHRY and CDR2 SYGVKD. The CDR3 bases are TGTGCCATCCGGGACGGGGGCGGCGCGAACACCGGGGAGCTGTTTTTT. Its protein is CAIRDGGGANTGELFF.

The chain has TRBV5-1 and TRBJ2-2; 9 bases align to TRBD2. With V trimmed by 0 bases and J by 3 bases, 12 bases remained unmatched. The V gene's germline CDR1 is SGHRS and CDR2 YFSETQ. The CDR3 contains 19 residues. DNA for the CDR3: TGCGCCAGCAGCTTGGAGAGATCGGAGGCTAGCGGGGACACCGGGGAGCTGTTTTTT. It encodes CASSLERSEASGDTGELFF.

This clonotype was recorded a few times. The chain employs TRBV5-5 and TRBJ2-1; D is uncertain. This CDR3 region has 15 residues. Per the germline V gene, CDR1 is SGHKS and CDR2 is YYEKEE (reference sequence). V lost 0 bases and J lost 0, with 7 bases in between. In DNA, the CDR3 is TGTGCCAGCAGCTTGGAACTGGGCTCCTACAATGAGCAGTTCTTC. Encoded protein: CASSLELGSYNEQFF.

The rearrangement links TRBV29-1 to TRBJ1-2; 7 bases match TRBD1. The CDR3 sequence is 13 residues long. In germline, CDR1 is SQVTM, CDR2 ANQGSEA. The V segment lost 4 bases and the J segment 4 bases; nucleotides outside the gene matches: 6. CDR3 sequence: CSVVGGASYGYTF. CDR3 in DNA: TGCAGCGTTGTAGGGGGCGCAAGCTATGGCTACACCTTC.

This clonotype occurred a few times. V and J are TRBV2 and TRBJ1-2, with 7 bases that match TRBD1. With V trimmed by 6 bases and J by 4 bases, 8 bases remained unmatched. Germline V gene data show CDR1 as SNHLY and CDR2 as FYNNEI. This CDR3 has 14 residues. The CDR3 loop is CASREQGISYGYTF. In DNA, the CDR3 is TGTGCCAGCAGGGAACAGGGGATTTCCTATGGCTACACCTTC.

The genes are TRBV20-1 and TRBJ1-5; D is unclear. CDR1 is DFQATT, CDR2 SNEGSKA, per germline (reference sequence). The CDR3 sequence is 14 residues long. Trimming removed 1 base from V and 4 bases from J, with 11 bases in between. CDR3 amino acids: CSARGAGVNQPQHF. The CDR3, as DNA: TGCAGTGCTAGAGGGGCCGGGGTAAATCAGCCCCAGCATTTT.

In this sample, this clonotype turned up a few times. This chain uses TRBV7-8 with TRBJ2-3; D gene unclear. V was trimmed by 5 bases and J by 2 bases, leaving 11 bases between them. In germline, CDR1 is SGHVS, CDR2 FQNEAQ. This CDR3 has 14 amino acids. The CDR3 DNA follows: TGTGCCAGCAGCCTAACCGCGATCACAGATACGCAGTATTTT. Protein sequence: CASSLTAITDTQYF. Full variable domain (outside the CDR3, taken from reference TRBV7-8 and TRBJ2-3): GAGVSQSPRYKVAKRGQDVALRCDPISGHVSLFWYQQALGQGPEFLTYFQNEAQLDKSGLPSDRFFAERPEGSVSTLKIQRTQQEDSAVYLCASSLTAITDTQYFGPGTRLTVL.